The present T cell receptor beta chain was sequenced within a study of control samples from healthy donors and cancer patients (dated by TCRdb to about 2020). Library preparation was by the immunoSEQ multiplex PCR assay. Imported from immuneACCESS, the table was reduced by TCRdb to in-frame sequences with V and J called. These copies leave out some clones; in studies compared against another copy, an unresolved V gene accounts for under half, and the cause of the remainder is not known. The sample table records 130,000 or so clones; about 87% of these occur just once. The top ten constitute just under 3% of the sample. On this clone: The target of this receptor is not known. No base quality values were provided; no much bigger clone lies one nucleotide off.

The CDR3 runs 12 amino acids, cysteine and phenylalanine included. CDR3 DNA is the only sequence kept; it has 36 bases, read in frame from the first base. V was cut back by 3 bases and J by 1 base, leaving a gap of 3 bases between them. This chain joins TRBV12-3 or TRBV12-4 to TRBJ1-2; confidence is insufficient to name the D gene. The sample taken for sequencing was blood. The sequence was obtained from a man in his fifties or sixties in good health. The bases are TGTGCCAGCAGTTTCGGTAACTATGGCTACACCTTC. This is translated as CASSFGNYGYTF.